Sequencing of this T cell receptor (beta chain) was carried out in a study of T cell responses to AZD1222 COVID-19 vaccine. General observations from the study: As reported, nearly half of all spike-specific TCRs target variant regions that are unmutated. Repertoires were sampled only after the peak T cell response.

Here immunoSEQ multiplex PCR was the method, and the copy in TCRdb shows in-frame clones only, minus some. The repertoire holds 110,000 or so clones, 90% to 95% seen once, with roughly 7% in the top ten. Notes on this clone: The target antigen is unknown.

Germline V gene lookup returns CDR1 SGHAT and CDR2 FQNNGV. The V and J ends lost 1 base and 3 bases respectively, with 4 bases between them. This CDR3 contains 13 residues. The chain combines TRBV11-2 with TRBJ2-1, with D unresolved. The material was peripheral blood, obtained on day 0 of AZD1222 vaccination. The clonotype comes from an adult in good health. The DNA for the CDR3 is TGTGCCAGCAGCTTAGCCAGCTACAATGAGCAGTTCTTC. Translation gives CASSLASYNEQFF.